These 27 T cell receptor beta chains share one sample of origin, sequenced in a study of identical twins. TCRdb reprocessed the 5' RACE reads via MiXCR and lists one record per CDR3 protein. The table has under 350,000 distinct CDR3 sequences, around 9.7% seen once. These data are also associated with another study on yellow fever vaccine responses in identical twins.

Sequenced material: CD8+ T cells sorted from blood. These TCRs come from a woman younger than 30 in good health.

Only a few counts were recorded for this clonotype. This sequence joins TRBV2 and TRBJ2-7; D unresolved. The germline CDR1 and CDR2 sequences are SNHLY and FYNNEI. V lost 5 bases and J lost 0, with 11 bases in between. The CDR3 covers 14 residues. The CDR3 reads CASSFGPGSYEQYF. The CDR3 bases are TGTGCCAGCAGTTTCGGTCCCGGCTCCTACGAGCAGTACTTC.

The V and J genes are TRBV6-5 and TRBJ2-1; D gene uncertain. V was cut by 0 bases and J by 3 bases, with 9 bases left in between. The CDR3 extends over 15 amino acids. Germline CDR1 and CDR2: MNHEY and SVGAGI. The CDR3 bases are TGTGCCAGCAGTTACTCCGGGTACAACTACAATGAGCAGTTCTTC. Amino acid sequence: CASSYSGYNYNEQFF.

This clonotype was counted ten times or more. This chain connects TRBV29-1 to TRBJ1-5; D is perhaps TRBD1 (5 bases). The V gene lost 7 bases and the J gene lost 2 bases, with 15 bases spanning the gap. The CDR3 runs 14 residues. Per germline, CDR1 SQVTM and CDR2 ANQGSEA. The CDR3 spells CSAQGGSGNQPQHF. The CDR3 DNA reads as TGCAGCGCCCAGGGAGGGTCTGGCAATCAGCCCCAGCATTTT.

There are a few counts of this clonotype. CDR3: CASSLGPGGGNEQFF. CDR3 DNA: TGTGCCAGCAGCTTAGGCCCGGGAGGGGGCAATGAGCAGTTCTTC. The chain links TRBV7-9 to TRBJ2-1, with 8 bases lining up with TRBD2. This CDR3 is 15 amino acids long. The V and J ends lost 1 base and 6 bases, in that order; junction bases with no gene match: 5. Germline assignment: CDR1 SEHNR and CDR2 FQNEAQ (reference sequence).

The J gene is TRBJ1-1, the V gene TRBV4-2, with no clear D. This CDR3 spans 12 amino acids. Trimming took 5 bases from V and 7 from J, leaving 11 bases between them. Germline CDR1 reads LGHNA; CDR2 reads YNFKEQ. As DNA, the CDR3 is TGTGCCAGCAGCACCGGAGGCCTTGAAGCTTTCTTT. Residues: CASSTGGLEAFF.

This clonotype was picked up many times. The CDR3 is CASSQGQTTYEQYF. In DNA form, the CDR3 reads TGCGCCAGCAGCCAAGGGCAGACCACCTACGAGCAGTACTTC. The chain carries TRBV4-1 and TRBJ2-7; no reliable D call. Germline V gives CDR1 MGHRA, CDR2 YSYEKL. V was cut by 1 base and J by 2 bases, with 9 bases left in between. The CDR3 runs to 14 residues.

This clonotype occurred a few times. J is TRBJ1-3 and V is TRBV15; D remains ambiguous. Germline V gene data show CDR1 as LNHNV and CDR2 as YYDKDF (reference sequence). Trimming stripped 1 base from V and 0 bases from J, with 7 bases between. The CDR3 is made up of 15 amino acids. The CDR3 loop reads CATSRGRNSGNTIYF. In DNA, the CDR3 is TGTGCCACCAGCAGAGGACGGAACTCTGGAAACACCATATATTTT. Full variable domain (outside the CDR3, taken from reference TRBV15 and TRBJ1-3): DAMVIQNPRYQVTQFGKPVTLSCSQTLNHNVMYWYQQKSSQAPKLLFHYYDKDFNNEADTPDNFQSRRPNTSFCFLDIRSPGLGDTAMYLCATSRGRNSGNTIYFGEGSWLTVV.

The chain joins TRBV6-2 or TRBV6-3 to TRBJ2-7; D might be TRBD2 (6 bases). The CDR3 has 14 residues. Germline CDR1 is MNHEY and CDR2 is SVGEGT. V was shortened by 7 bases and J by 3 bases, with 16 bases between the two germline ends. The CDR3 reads CASKKSGTYYEQYF. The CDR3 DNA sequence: TGTGCCAGCAAGAAGTCTGGGACTTACTACGAGCAGTACTTC.

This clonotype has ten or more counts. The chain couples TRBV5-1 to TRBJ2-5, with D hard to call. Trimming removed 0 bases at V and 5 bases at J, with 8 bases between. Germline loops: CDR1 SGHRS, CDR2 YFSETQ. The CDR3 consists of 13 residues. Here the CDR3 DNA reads TGCGCCAGCAGCTTGGGCATTGGGGAGACCCAGTACTTC. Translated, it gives CASSLGIGETQYF.

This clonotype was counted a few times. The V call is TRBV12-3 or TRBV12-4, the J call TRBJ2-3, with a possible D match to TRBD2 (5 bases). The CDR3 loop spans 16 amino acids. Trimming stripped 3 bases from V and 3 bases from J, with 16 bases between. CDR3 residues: CASSFFEGSVTDTQYF. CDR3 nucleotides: TGTGCCAGCAGTTTCTTTGAGGGCTCCGTTACAGATACGCAGTATTTT.

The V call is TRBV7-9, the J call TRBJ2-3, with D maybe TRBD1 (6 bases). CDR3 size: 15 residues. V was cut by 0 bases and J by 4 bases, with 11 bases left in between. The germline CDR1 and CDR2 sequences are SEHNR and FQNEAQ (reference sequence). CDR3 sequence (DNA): TGTGCCAGCAGCTTAGCAGGGGGTAATTCAGATACGCAGTATTTT. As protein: CASSLAGGNSDTQYF.

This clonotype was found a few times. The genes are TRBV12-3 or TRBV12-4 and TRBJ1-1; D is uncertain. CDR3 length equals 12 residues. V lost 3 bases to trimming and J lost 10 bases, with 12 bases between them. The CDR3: CASSFTVSAAFF. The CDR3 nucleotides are TGTGCCAGCAGTTTTACAGTATCAGCAGCTTTCTTT.

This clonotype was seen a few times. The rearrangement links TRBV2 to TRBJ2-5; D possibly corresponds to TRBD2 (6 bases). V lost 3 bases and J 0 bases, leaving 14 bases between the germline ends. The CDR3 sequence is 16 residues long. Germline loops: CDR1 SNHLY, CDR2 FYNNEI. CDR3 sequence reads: CASSDPRTKYQETQYF. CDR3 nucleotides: TGTGCCAGCAGTGACCCCCGGACTAAGTACCAAGAGACCCAGTACTTC.

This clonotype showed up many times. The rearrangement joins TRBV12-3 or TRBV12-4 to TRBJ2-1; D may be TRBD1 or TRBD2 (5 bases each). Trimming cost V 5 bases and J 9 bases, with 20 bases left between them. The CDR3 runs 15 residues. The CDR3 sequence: CASSPTPGRKPEQFF. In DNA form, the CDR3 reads TGTGCCAGCAGTCCCACTCCGGGGCGCAAGCCTGAGCAGTTCTTC.

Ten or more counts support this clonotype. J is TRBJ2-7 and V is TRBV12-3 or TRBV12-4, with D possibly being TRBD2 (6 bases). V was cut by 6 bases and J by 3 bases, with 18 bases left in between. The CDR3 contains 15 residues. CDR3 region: CASSSGLGGFYEQYF. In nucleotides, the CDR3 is TGTGCCAGCAGCTCCGGACTGGGGGGTTTCTACGAGCAGTACTTC.

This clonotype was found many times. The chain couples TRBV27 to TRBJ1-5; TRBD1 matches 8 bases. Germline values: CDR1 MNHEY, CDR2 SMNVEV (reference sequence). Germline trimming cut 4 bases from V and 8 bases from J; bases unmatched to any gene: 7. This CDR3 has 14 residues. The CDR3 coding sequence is TGTGCCAGCAGTTGGACAGGGTTCGGAGAGCCCCAGCATTTT. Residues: CASSWTGFGEPQHF.

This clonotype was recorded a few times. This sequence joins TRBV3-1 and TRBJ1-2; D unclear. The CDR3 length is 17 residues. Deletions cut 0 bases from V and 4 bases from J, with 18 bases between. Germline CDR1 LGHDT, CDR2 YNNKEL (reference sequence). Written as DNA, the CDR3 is TGTGCCAGCAGCCAAGATCCGGAGGAGGGATTTTTCTATGGCTACACCTTC. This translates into CASSQDPEEGFFYGYTF.

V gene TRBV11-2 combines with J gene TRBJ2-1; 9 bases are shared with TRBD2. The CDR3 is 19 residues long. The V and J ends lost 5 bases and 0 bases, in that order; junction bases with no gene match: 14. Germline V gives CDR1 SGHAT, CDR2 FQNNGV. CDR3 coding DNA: TGTGCCAGCAGCCCCAACATAGCGGGGGACCACCTCTCCTACAATGAGCAGTTCTTC. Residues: CASSPNIAGDHLSYNEQFF.

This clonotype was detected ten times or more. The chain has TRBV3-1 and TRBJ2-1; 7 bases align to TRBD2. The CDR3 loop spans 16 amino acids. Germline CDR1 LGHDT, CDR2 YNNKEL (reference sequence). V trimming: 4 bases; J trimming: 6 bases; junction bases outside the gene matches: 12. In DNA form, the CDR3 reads TGTGCCAGCAGCCCCCTGGGGCGGGAGAACCTCAATGAGCAGTTCTTC. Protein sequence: CASSPLGRENLNEQFF.

Here the CDR3 reads CASGPDGGQETQYF. CDR3 DNA: TGTGCCAGCGGACCGGACGGCGGACAAGAGACCCAGTACTTC. V gene TRBV6-2 or TRBV6-3 combines with J gene TRBJ2-5; D unresolved. Germline CDR1 and CDR2: MNHEY and SVGEGT. Trimming took 8 bases from V and 2 from J, leaving 15 bases between them. The CDR3 is 14 amino acids.

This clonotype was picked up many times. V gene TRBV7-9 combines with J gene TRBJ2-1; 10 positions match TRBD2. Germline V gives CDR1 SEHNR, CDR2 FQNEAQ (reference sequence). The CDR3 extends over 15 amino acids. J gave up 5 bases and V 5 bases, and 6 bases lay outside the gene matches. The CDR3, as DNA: TGTGCCAGCAGCCGCCTAGCGGGAGAGGACAATGAGCAGTTCTTC. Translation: CASSRLAGEDNEQFF. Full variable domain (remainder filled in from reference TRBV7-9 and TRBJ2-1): DTGVSQNPRHKITKRGQNVTFRCDPISEHNRLYWYRQTLGQGPEFLTYFQNEAQLEKSRLLSDRFSAERPKGSFSTLEIQRTEQGDSAMYLCASSRLAGEDNEQFFGPGTRLTVL.

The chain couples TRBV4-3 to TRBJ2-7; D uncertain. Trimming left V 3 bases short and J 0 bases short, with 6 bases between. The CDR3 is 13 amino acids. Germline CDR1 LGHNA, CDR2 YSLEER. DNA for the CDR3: TGCGCCAGCAGCCAGGGGTACTCCTACGAGCAGTACTTC. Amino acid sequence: CASSQGYSYEQYF.

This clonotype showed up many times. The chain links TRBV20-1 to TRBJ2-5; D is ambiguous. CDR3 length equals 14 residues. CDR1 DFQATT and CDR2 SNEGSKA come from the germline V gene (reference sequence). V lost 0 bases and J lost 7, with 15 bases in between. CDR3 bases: TGCAGTGCTAGAGACGGTGGCGACGTGGGGACCCAGTACTTC. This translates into CSARDGGDVGTQYF.

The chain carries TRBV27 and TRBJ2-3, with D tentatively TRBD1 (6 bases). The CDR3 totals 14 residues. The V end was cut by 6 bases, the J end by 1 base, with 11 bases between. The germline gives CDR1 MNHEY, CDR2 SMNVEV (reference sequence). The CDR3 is CASRQGYRTDTQYF. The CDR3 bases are TGTGCCAGCAGGCAGGGGTACCGCACAGATACGCAGTATTTT.

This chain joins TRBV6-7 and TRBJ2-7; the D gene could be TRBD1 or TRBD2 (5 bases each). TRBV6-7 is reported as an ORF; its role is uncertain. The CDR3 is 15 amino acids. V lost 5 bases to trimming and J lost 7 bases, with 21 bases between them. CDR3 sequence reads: CASSQTGDPGSEQYF. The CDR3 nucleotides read TGTGCCAGCAGTCAGACCGGGGACCCCGGTTCGGAGCAGTACTTC.

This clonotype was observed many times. CDR3 bases: TGTGCCAGCAGCCAAGATCTAAGTCTCCCCCATGGCTACACCTTC. Its translation is CASSQDLSLPHGYTF. The chain is built from TRBV4-2 and TRBJ1-2; the D is unclear. The germline gives CDR1 LGHNA, CDR2 YNFKEQ. This CDR3 has 15 residues. V lost 0 bases to trimming and J lost 6 bases, with 14 bases between them.

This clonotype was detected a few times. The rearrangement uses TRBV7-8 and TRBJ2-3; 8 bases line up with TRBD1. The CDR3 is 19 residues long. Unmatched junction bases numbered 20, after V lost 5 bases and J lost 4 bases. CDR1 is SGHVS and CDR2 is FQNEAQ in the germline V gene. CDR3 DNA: TGTGCCAGCAGCCAAAAGAGGCAGGGGGCGTTTGGGGAGGCAGATACGCAGTATTTT. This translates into CASSQKRQGAFGEADTQYF.